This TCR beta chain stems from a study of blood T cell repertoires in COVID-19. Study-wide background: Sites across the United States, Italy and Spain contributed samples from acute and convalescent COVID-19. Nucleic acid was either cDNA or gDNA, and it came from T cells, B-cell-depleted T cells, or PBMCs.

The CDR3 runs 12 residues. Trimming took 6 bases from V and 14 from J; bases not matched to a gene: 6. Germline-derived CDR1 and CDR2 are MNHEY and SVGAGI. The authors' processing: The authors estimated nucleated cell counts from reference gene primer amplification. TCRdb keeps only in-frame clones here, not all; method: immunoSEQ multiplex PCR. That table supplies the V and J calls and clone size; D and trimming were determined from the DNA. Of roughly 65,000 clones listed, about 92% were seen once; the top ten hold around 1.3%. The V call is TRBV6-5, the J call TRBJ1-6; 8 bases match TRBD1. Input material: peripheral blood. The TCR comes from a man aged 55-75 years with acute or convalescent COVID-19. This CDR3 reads CASSGQGWTLHF. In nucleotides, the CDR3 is TGTGCCAGCAGCGGACAGGGATGGACCCTCCACTTT.